One sample yielded the 31 T cell receptor beta chains listed below, sequenced in a study of blood T cell repertoires in COVID-19. Data came from immunoSEQ multiplex PCR; TCRdb stores just in-frame clones and leaves some out. The table shows roughly 99,000 clones, with roughly 84% occurring only once. Input material: peripheral blood. The receptors here all came from a human donor in a cohort sampled during active COVID-19.

The V call is TRBV2, the J call TRBJ1-2; D is possibly TRBD1 (6 bases). Germline-derived CDR1 and CDR2 are SNHLY and FYNNEI. The CDR3 has 14 residues. Trimming cost V 5 bases and J 6 bases, with 16 bases left between them. CDR3 DNA sequence: TGTGCCAGCAGTCCCCGACAGGCCGGGAATGGCTACACCTTC. Its translation is CASSPRQAGNGYTF. The full variable domain, in which reference TRBV2 and TRBJ1-2 provide the parts outside the CDR3, is EPEVTQTPSHQVTQMGQEVILRCVPISNHLYFYWYRQILGQKVEFLVSFYNNEISEKSEIFDDQFSVERPDGSNFTLKIRSTKLEDSAMYFCASSPRQAGNGYTFGSGTRLTVV.

The chain is built from TRBV5-1 and TRBJ2-1; 10 bases agree with TRBD2. V gave up 5 bases and J gave up 6 bases; unmatched junction bases: 8. This CDR3 spans 15 amino acids. Germline CDR1 is SGHRS and CDR2 is YFSETQ. The CDR3 coding sequence is TGCGCCAGCAGAAAGCTAGCGGGAGAGGTCAATGAGCAGTTCTTC. This translates into CASRKLAGEVNEQFF.

V and J are TRBV7-3 and TRBJ2-1, with D tentatively TRBD2 (6 bases). V was clipped by 4 bases and J by 1 base, with 17 bases between them. There are 17 residues in the CDR3. CDR1 and CDR2 (germline): SGHTA, FQGTGA. Written as DNA, the CDR3 is TGTGCCAGCAGCTCAATAGCGGCCCCTGGGTCCTACAATGAGCAGTTCTTC. It specifies CASSSIAAPGSYNEQFF.

The chain carries TRBV27 and TRBJ2-1; TRBD2 matches 8 bases. The CDR3 spans 14 residues. Germline V lookup: CDR1 MNHEY, CDR2 SMNVEV (reference sequence). The junction had 7 bases not matched to a gene; V was cut back by 5 bases and J by 7 bases. CDR3 coding DNA: TGTGCCAGCAGTGAAGGACTAGCCGTAAATGAGCAGTTCTTC. Amino acid sequence: CASSEGLAVNEQFF.

The CDR3 DNA is TGTGCCAGCAGCCAAGAAGGGGGCAGGGCTTCACCCCTCCACTTT. Protein sequence: CASSQEGGRASPLHF. This chain uses TRBV3-1 (or the pseudogene TRBV3-2) with TRBJ1-6; 7 nucleotides line up with TRBD1. With V trimmed by 0 bases and J by 9 bases, 5 bases remained unmatched. The CDR3 extends over 15 amino acids. Germline V gene lookup returns CDR1 LGHDT and CDR2 YNNKEL (reference sequence).

V usage is TRBV9 and J usage is TRBJ2-1; tentatively, D is TRBD1 (5 bases). Between the trimmed V and J ends, which lost 3 bases and 3 bases, there was a span of 13 bases. This CDR3 region has 15 residues. The germline gives CDR1 SGDLS, CDR2 YYNGEE. CDR3 amino acids: CASSAPGQHYNEQFF. The DNA for the CDR3 is TGTGCCAGCAGCGCCCCAGGGCAGCACTACAATGAGCAGTTCTTC.

This CDR3 is CASSQDGGGGNEQFF. CDR3 bases: TGCGCCAGCAGCCAAGATGGGGGAGGTGGCAATGAGCAGTTCTTC. This chain links TRBV4-3 with TRBJ2-1, with a tentative D call TRBD2 (6 bases). The CDR3 extends over 15 amino acids. V lost 0 bases to trimming and J lost 6 bases, with 12 bases between them. Germline CDR1 and CDR2: LGHNA and YSLEER.

This chain links TRBV7-2 with TRBJ2-1; 7 bases match TRBD2. CDR3 length equals 15 residues. Trimming at V came to 0 bases and at J to 8 bases, leaving 7 bases not matched to a gene. Germline assignment: CDR1 SGHTA and CDR2 FQGNSA. The CDR3 DNA sequence: TGTGCCAGCAGCTTAGCGCGGTCTAGCGGCGATGAGCAGTTCTTC. Its protein is CASSLARSSGDEQFF. Looking up the rest from reference TRBV7-2 and TRBJ2-1 gives the full variable domain: GAGVSQSPSNKVTEKGKDVELRCDPISGHTALYWYRQSLGQGLEFLIYFQGNSAPDKSGLPSDRFSAERTGGSVSTLTIQRTQQEDSAVYLCASSLARSSGDEQFFGPGTRLTVL.

This clone appeared a few times. J is TRBJ1-4 and V is TRBV7-2; possible D gene TRBD1, 6 bases. Germline lookup yields CDR1 SGHTA and CDR2 FQGNSA. This CDR3 is 18 amino acids long. V was cut by 1 base and J by 0 bases, with 15 bases left in between. CDR3 in amino acids: CASSLGTDSYTTNEKLFF. CDR3 DNA: TGTGCCAGCAGCTTAGGGACAGATTCTTACACAACTAATGAAAAACTGTTTTTT.

The chain recombines TRBV11-2 with TRBJ2-7; 7 nucleotides agree with TRBD2. This CDR3 has 14 residues. Germline trimming cut 1 base from V and 2 bases from J; bases unmatched to any gene: 2. Germline V CDR1 and CDR2: SGHAT, FQNNGV. DNA of the CDR3: TGTGCCAGCAGCTTAGTTCGGGGGGCCTACGAGCAGTACTTC. It encodes CASSLVRGAYEQYF.

The sample holds one count of this clone. The V gene is TRBV18, the J gene TRBJ2-1; D is possibly TRBD2 (6 bases). V was shortened by 6 bases and J by 5 bases, with 11 bases between the two germline ends. Germline CDR1 KGHSH, CDR2 LQKENI. The CDR3 is 13 amino acids. The CDR3: CASSYWGDNEQFF. DNA of the CDR3: TGTGCCAGCTCTTATTGGGGGGACAATGAGCAGTTCTTC.

This clone was seen once. This CDR3 is CASSSKTSGSTDTQYF. CDR3 nucleotide sequence: TGCGCCAGCAGCTCCAAGACTAGCGGGAGCACAGATACGCAGTATTTT. This chain uses TRBV5-1 with TRBJ2-3; 10 bases line up with TRBD2. The CDR3 sequence is 16 residues long. Looked up from germline, CDR1 is SGHRS and CDR2 is YFSETQ. J lost 0 bases, V lost 3 bases, and 4 bases had no gene match. The whole variable domain, filled in from reference TRBV5-1 and TRBJ2-3, reads KAGVTQTPRYLIKTRGQQVTLSCSPISGHRSVSWYQQTPGQGLQFLFEYFSETQRNKGNFPGRFSGRQFSNSRSEMNVSTLELGDSALYLCASSSKTSGSTDTQYFGPGTRLTVL.

The gene calls are TRBV10-2 and TRBJ1-2; TRBD1 is a possible D gene (6 bases). Per germline, CDR1 WSHSY and CDR2 SAAADI. The CDR3 sequence is 13 residues long. The V end lost 4 bases, the J end lost 4 bases, and 10 bases lay between the germline ends. The CDR3 here is CASSGQATYGYTF. For the CDR3, the DNA is TGCGCCAGCAGTGGACAGGCTACCTATGGCTACACCTTC.

CDR3 residues: CASSTQGAPGETQYF. Written as DNA, the CDR3 is TGTGCCAGCAGCACTCAGGGGGCACCTGGGGAGACCCAGTACTTC. The rearrangement joins TRBV7-3 to TRBJ2-5; TRBD1 matches 8 bases. The V gene's germline CDR1 is SGHTA and CDR2 FQGTGA. The CDR3 sequence is 15 residues long. Trimming cost V 5 bases and J 5 bases; bases outside gene matches: 10. Full variable domain (rest looked up from reference TRBV7-3 and TRBJ2-5): GAGVSQTPSNKVTEKGKYVELRCDPISGHTALYWYRQSLGQGPEFLIYFQGTGAADDSGLPNDRFFAVRPEGSVSTLKIQRTERGDSAVYLCASSTQGAPGETQYFGPGTRLLVL.

J is TRBJ1-1 and V is TRBV24-1; D is undetermined. Per the germline V gene, CDR1 is KGHDR and CDR2 is SFDVKD. The CDR3 contains 12 residues. V was clipped by 1 base and J by 11 bases, with 10 bases between them. This CDR3 is CATSDLRRVAFF. Here the CDR3 DNA reads TGTGCCACCAGTGATTTACGGAGAGTGGCTTTCTTT.

V and J are TRBV9 and TRBJ1-1, with D uncertain. The CDR3 has 13 residues. Germline V gene sequence: CDR1 SGDLS, CDR2 YYNGEE. V lost 1 base and J lost 1, with 5 bases in between. This chain's CDR3 is CASSVTANTEAFF. CDR3 sequence (DNA): TGTGCCAGCAGCGTAACAGCGAACACTGAAGCTTTCTTT.

V gene TRBV19 combines with J gene TRBJ1-2, with a weak D call TRBD1 (5 bases). There are 14 residues in the CDR3. Trimming left V 7 bases short and J 3 bases short, with 15 bases between. Germline V gives CDR1 LNHDA, CDR2 SQIVND (reference sequence). The CDR3 DNA reads as TGTGCCAGTAACCCCGGTGGAGGGGACTATGGCTACACCTTC. Residues: CASNPGGGDYGYTF.

J is TRBJ2-3 and V is TRBV5-1, with unresolved D. Germline V gene sequence: CDR1 SGHRS, CDR2 YFSETQ. The length of the CDR3 is 14 residues. With 1 base removed from V and 4 bases from J, the gap between germline ends came to 10 bases. CDR3 nucleotide sequence: TGCGCCAGCAGCTTGTTTCGGGTAGCAGATACGCAGTATTTT. It codes for CASSLFRVADTQYF. The whole variable domain, remainder taken from reference TRBV5-1 and TRBJ2-3, is KAGVTQTPRYLIKTRGQQVTLSCSPISGHRSVSWYQQTPGQGLQFLFEYFSETQRNKGNFPGRFSGRQFSNSRSEMNVSTLELGDSALYLCASSLFRVADTQYFGPGTRLTVL.

The chain links TRBV7-9 to TRBJ2-1; TRBD1 agrees at 8 bases. Germline V lookup: CDR1 SEHNR, CDR2 FQNEAQ (reference sequence). The CDR3 covers 15 residues. With V trimmed by 7 bases and J by 1 base, 6 bases remained unmatched. CDR3 residues: CASTRTGSSYNEQFF. CDR3 nucleotides: TGTGCCAGCACAAGGACAGGGTCATCCTACAATGAGCAGTTCTTC.

V and J are TRBV30 and TRBJ2-2; 7 bases agree with TRBD2. The CDR3 extends over 15 amino acids. CDR1 and CDR2 (germline): GTSNPN, SVGIG (reference sequence). V lost 1 base, J lost 4 bases, and 6 bases stayed unmatched. CDR3 loop: CAWSGVAGSTGELFF. CDR3 sequence (DNA): TGTGCCTGGAGTGGGGTAGCGGGCTCCACCGGGGAGCTGTTTTTT.

The chain combines TRBV7-9 with TRBJ2-7; 8 bases match TRBD1. V lost 5 bases to trimming and J lost 6 bases; unmatched junction nucleotides: 9. CDR3 length: 14 amino acids. In germline, CDR1 is SEHNR, CDR2 FQNEAQ (reference sequence). CDR3 residues: CASSGDRSPLEQYF. CDR3 DNA sequence: TGTGCCAGCAGCGGGGACAGGTCCCCCCTCGAGCAGTACTTC.

The V call is TRBV2, the J call TRBJ2-1; 8 nucleotides agree with TRBD2. V lost 5 bases to trimming and J lost 5 bases; unmatched junction nucleotides: 5. The CDR3 extends over 14 amino acids. Germline V gene lookup returns CDR1 SNHLY and CDR2 FYNNEI. Here the CDR3 DNA reads TGTGCCAGCAGTTTTAGCGGGAACAACAATGAGCAGTTCTTC. Protein sequence: CASSFSGNNNEQFF.

There are a few counts of this clone. The chain uses TRBV6-6 and TRBJ1-2; 10 bases agree with TRBD1. Losses at the gene ends were 6 bases for V and 8 bases for J; bases not matched to a gene: 6. In germline, CDR1 is MNHNY, CDR2 SVGAGI (reference sequence). The CDR3 covers 13 residues. The DNA of the CDR3 is TGTGCCAGCAGCCCTGGACAGGGGGAAGGCTACACCTTC. This sequence encodes CASSPGQGEGYTF.

The chain combines TRBV30 with TRBJ2-1, with 7 bases matching TRBD1. V shed 4 bases, J shed 6 bases, and the junction held 6 bases outside the gene matches. CDR3 length: 13 residues. Germline V gene sequence: CDR1 GTSNPN, CDR2 SVGIG (reference sequence). The CDR3 loop is CAWKRTGSNEQFF. The DNA for the CDR3 is TGTGCCTGGAAGAGGACAGGTTCCAATGAGCAGTTCTTC. Full variable domain (outside the CDR3, taken from reference TRBV30 and TRBJ2-1): SQTIHQWPATLVQPVGSPLSLECTVEGTSNPNLYWYRQAAGRGLQLLFYSVGIGQISSEVPQNLSASRPQDRQFILSSKKLLLSDSGFYLCAWKRTGSNEQFFGPGTRLTVL.

The chain combines TRBV3-1 (or the pseudogene TRBV3-2) with TRBJ2-3; 8 nucleotides agree with TRBD1. V dropped 2 bases and J dropped 2; count of bases not matched to a gene: 9. The CDR3 length is 17 residues. Germline V lookup: CDR1 LGHDT, CDR2 YNNKEL (reference sequence). CDR3 loop: CASSQYRGVINTDTQYF. In nucleotides, the CDR3 is TGTGCCAGCAGCCAATACAGGGGGGTAATCAACACAGATACGCAGTATTTT.

The CDR3 DNA is TGTGCCATCAGTGAGTCCCCCCCGACAGGGTACGGCAATCAGCCCCAGCATTTT. Translated, it gives CAISESPPTGYGNQPQHF. The chain is built from TRBV10-3 and TRBJ1-5, with 7 bases aligning to TRBD1. CDR1 ENHRY and CDR2 SYGVKD come from the germline V gene. The CDR3 is 18 amino acids. V trimming: 0 bases; J trimming: 2 bases; junction bases outside the gene matches: 10.

The chain uses TRBV7-2 and TRBJ1-5; D call uncertain. V was trimmed by 3 bases and J by 1 base, leaving 4 bases between them. Germline assignment: CDR1 SGHTA and CDR2 FQGNSA. The CDR3 is 13 amino acids. CDR3 loop: CASSFQSNQPQHF. Written as DNA, the CDR3 is TGTGCCAGCAGCTTTCAAAGCAATCAGCCCCAGCATTTT.

This clone appeared once. The gene calls are TRBV28 and TRBJ2-1; the match to TRBD2 covers 13 bases. The CDR3 runs to 16 residues. CDR1 MDHEN and CDR2 SYDVKM come from the germline V gene. The junction had 6 bases not matched to a gene; V was cut back by 6 bases and J by 4 bases. The CDR3 loop is CASRKGTSGTYNEQFF. DNA for the CDR3: TGTGCCAGCAGAAAAGGGACTAGCGGGACGTACAATGAGCAGTTCTTC.

A single count supports this clone. V gene TRBV30 combines with J gene TRBJ1-3; possibly TRBD1 for D (5 bases). V lost 0 bases, J lost 2 bases, and 14 bases lay in between. The CDR3 covers 16 residues. Germline V gene sequence: CDR1 GTSNPN, CDR2 SVGIG (reference sequence). CDR3 in amino acids: CAWSVLKGSTGNTIYF. The CDR3 bases are TGTGCCTGGAGTGTACTGAAGGGGTCAACTGGAAACACCATATATTTT.

The chain links TRBV9 to TRBJ2-3, with 8 nucleotides matching TRBD1. The CDR3 runs to 18 residues. Trimming took 1 base from V and 3 from J; bases not matched to a gene: 13. Germline V gives CDR1 SGDLS, CDR2 YYNGEE. The CDR3 region is CASSVIGSGGTATDTQYF. CDR3 DNA sequence: TGTGCCAGCAGCGTAATCGGTTCAGGGGGCACCGCGACAGATACGCAGTATTTT.

This chain joins TRBV27 and TRBJ1-1; tentative D call: TRBD1 (5 bases). The CDR3 covers 14 residues. V was clipped by 1 base and J by 4 bases, with 10 bases between them. CDR1 and CDR2 (germline): MNHEY, SMNVEV (reference sequence). The CDR3 DNA is TGTGCCAGCAGTTTATTGCGGGGGGGCACTGAAGCTTTCTTT. Translation gives CASSLLRGGTEAFF.